A single sample gave rise to the 25 T cell receptor beta chains below, sequenced in a study of CD8+CD57+ T cells in acquired aplastic anemia. TCR beta VDJ and CDR3 were profiled, and genomic DNA was the template. In TCRdb, the reads were re-called with MiXCR into one record per CDR3 protein. Of about 160,000 distinct CDR3 sequences listed, approximately 51% are singletons. Patients who underwent sequencing had shown CD8+CD57+ cell expansion by flow cytometry. The sample consisted of sorted CD4+, CD8+, or CD8+CD57+ T cells (not recorded which) from PBMCs. The source of these receptors is a human donor with aplastic anemia.

V is TRBV25-1 and J is TRBJ1-5; weak D call: TRBD1 (6 bases). Trimming cost V 8 bases and J 1 base, with 21 bases left between them. This CDR3 has 17 amino acids. Per the germline V gene, CDR1 is MGHDK and CDR2 is SYGVNS. CDR3 sequence (DNA): TGTGCCAGCTCACCAACAGGCCCCGGACAGAGCAATCAGCCCCAGCATTTT. It translates to CASSPTGPGQSNQPQHF.

As DNA, the CDR3 is TGTGCCAGTAGTATTGGGTCGGGTTTTCAGCCCCAGCATTTT. It is translated as CASSIGSGFQPQHF. J is TRBJ1-5 and V is TRBV19; D unresolved. This CDR3 contains 14 residues. Trimming removed 3 bases at V and 6 bases at J, with 12 bases between. Germline V CDR1 and CDR2: LNHDA, SQIVND (reference sequence).

This clonotype showed up many times. The chain employs TRBV11-3 and TRBJ1-2, with TRBD1 matching 7 bases. With 4 bases clipped from V and 3 bases from J, the junction kept 11 bases outside the gene matches. The CDR3 is 16 residues long. CDR1 and CDR2 from the germline V gene are SGHNT and YENEEA. In DNA, the CDR3 is TGTGCCAGCAGCTCGCTGACAGGGTCCCTCTACTATGGCTACACCTTC. The encoded protein is CASSSLTGSLYYGYTF. The variable domain in full, completed from reference TRBV11-3 and TRBJ1-2, reads EAGVVQSPRYKIIEKKQPVAFWCNPISGHNTLYWYLQNLGQGPELLIRYENEEAVDDSQLPKDRFSAERLKGVDSTLKIQPAELGDSAVYLCASSSLTGSLYYGYTFGSGTRLTVV.

V and J are TRBV10-1 and TRBJ2-2; weak D call: TRBD1 (6 bases). Per the germline V gene, CDR1 is WNHNN and CDR2 is SYGVQD (reference sequence). The CDR3 sequence is 15 residues long. Trimming left V 4 bases short and J 0 bases short, with 9 bases between. The CDR3 DNA follows: TGCGCCAGCAGTGGAAACAGGGCGAACACCGGGGAGCTGTTTTTT. Protein sequence: CASSGNRANTGELFF.

This sequence joins TRBV6-1 and TRBJ1-6, with D possibly being TRBD1 (5 bases). Per germline, CDR1 MNHNS and CDR2 SASEGT. Trimming pared 6 bases from V and 9 bases from J, leaving 15 bases between. This CDR3 is built from 14 residues. CDR3 sequence: CASRGDLPSSPLHF. The CDR3 region has the DNA TGTGCCAGCAGAGGGGACCTCCCATCTTCACCCCTCCACTTT.

This clonotype was detected many times. The rearrangement joins TRBV7-2 to TRBJ2-2; 8 nucleotides agree with TRBD2. CDR1 and CDR2 from the germline V gene are SGHTA and FQGNSA. The J segment lost 4 bases and the V segment lost 5 bases, leaving 12 bases of the junction unmatched. The length of the CDR3 is 17 residues. CDR3 in amino acids: CASSRGRRGAATGELFF. The CDR3 DNA sequence: TGTGCCAGCAGCCGCGGGCGGCGGGGGGCAGCCACCGGGGAGCTGTTTTTT.

The rearrangement joins TRBV20-1 to TRBJ2-5, with a possible D match to TRBD1 (5 bases). CDR1 and CDR2 from the germline V gene are DFQATT and SNEGSKA (reference sequence). The CDR3 extends over 13 amino acids. V was pared by 4 bases and J by 2 bases, with 11 bases between. For the CDR3, the DNA is TGCAGTGCTACAGGGCCCCCACAAGAGACCCAGTACTTC. It translates to CSATGPPQETQYF.

This clonotype has a count of ten or more. J is TRBJ2-5 and V is TRBV2, with unresolved D. CDR1 and CDR2 (germline): SNHLY, FYNNEI. The length of the CDR3 is 16 residues. V was pared by 4 bases and J by 8 bases, with 23 bases between. The CDR3 spells CASSAGVQAPLVTQYF. DNA for the CDR3: TGTGCCAGCAGTGCTGGAGTCCAGGCCCCCTTAGTAACCCAGTACTTC.

The V call is TRBV25-1, the J call TRBJ2-7; possible D gene TRBD2, 6 bases. The V end was cut by 6 bases, the J end by 3 bases, with 21 bases between. This CDR3 is 16 amino acids long. The germline V gene encodes CDR1 MGHDK and CDR2 SYGVNS. The CDR3 nucleotides read TGTGCCAGCAGCCTCAGTGGAGGGAGCCGTTTCTACGAGCAGTACGTC. This encodes CASSLSGGSRFYEQYV.

The rearrangement links TRBV19 to TRBJ2-5, with D tentatively TRBD1 or TRBD2 (6 bases each). This CDR3 contains 15 residues. Trimming took off 1 base at V and 4 bases at J, with 13 bases between the two ends. Germline V gene data show CDR1 as LNHDA and CDR2 as SQIVND (reference sequence). CDR3 residues: CASSIGVQGGETQYF. The CDR3 DNA sequence: TGTGCCAGTAGTATAGGGGTACAGGGAGGAGAGACCCAGTACTTC.

This clonotype was recorded only once. At one of its ends the junction is not consistent with the germline gene, which may arise from a read error. The rearrangement links TRBV24-1 to TRBJ2-2, with D perhaps matching TRBD1 (5 bases). The CDR3 contains 15 residues. CDR1 and CDR2 (germline): KGHDR, SFDVKD. DNA for the CDR3: TGTGCCACCGGTGACGTCGGACAGAACACCGGGGAGCTGTTTTTT. Translating gives CATGDVGQNTGELFF.

This clonotype was seen repeatedly, ten times or more. J is TRBJ1-2 and V is TRBV24-1, with D maybe TRBD1 (5 bases). Germline V gene data show CDR1 as KGHDR and CDR2 as SFDVKD. V dropped 1 base and J dropped 8 bases, with 10 bases sitting between them. This CDR3 has 13 amino acids. This chain's CDR3 is CATSDFIGAGYTF. CDR3 nucleotide sequence: TGTGCCACCAGTGATTTTATAGGGGCCGGCTACACCTTC.

This clonotype was recorded at least ten times. The chain recombines TRBV7-3 with TRBJ1-2, with 8 bases aligning to TRBD1. Germline assignment: CDR1 SGHTA and CDR2 FQGTGA. Trimming at V came to 2 bases and at J to 0 bases, leaving 2 bases not matched to a gene. The CDR3 covers 15 residues. The CDR3 bases are TGTGCCAGCAGCTTAGGGGACAGGCCTAACTATGGCTACACCTTC. Translated, it gives CASSLGDRPNYGYTF.

This clonotype has a count of ten or more. This chain uses TRBV6-4 with TRBJ2-1; 8 nucleotides agree with TRBD2. V trimming: 4 bases; J trimming: 6 bases; junction bases outside the gene matches: 5. Germline assignment: CDR1 MRHNA and CDR2 SNTAGT. The CDR3 is 14 residues long. CDR3 region: CASSGLAGGNEQFF. The CDR3 region has the DNA TGTGCCAGCAGTGGTCTAGCGGGTGGCAATGAGCAGTTCTTC.

The chain uses TRBV29-1 and TRBJ1-5, with TRBD1 as a possible D gene (5 bases). The germline CDR1 and CDR2 sequences are SQVTM and ANQGSEA. The V end was cut by 7 bases, the J end by 3 bases, with 13 bases between. CDR3 length: 13 amino acids. The CDR3 nucleotides read TGCAGCGCCGGGACGGACCCCAATCAGCCCCAGCATTTT. It yields the protein CSAGTDPNQPQHF.

This clonotype was counted ten times or more. The chain joins TRBV7-2 to TRBJ2-7, with 8 bases aligning to TRBD1. J was trimmed by 3 bases and V by 5 bases; bases with no gene match: 3. In germline, CDR1 is SGHTA, CDR2 FQGNSA. CDR3 length equals 13 residues. This chain's CDR3 is CASSRTGNYEQYF. CDR3 bases: TGTGCCAGCAGCCGGACAGGGAACTACGAGCAGTACTTC.

This clonotype was picked up a small number of times. This CDR3 reads CASSIGLPLEAFF. CDR3 coding DNA: TGTGCCAGCTCAATTGGGTTACCCCTTGAAGCTTTCTTT. This rearrangement joins TRBV18 to TRBJ1-1; D unresolved. Trimming shortened V by 5 bases and J by 7 bases, and 14 bases separated the two germline ends. Germline V gene lookup returns CDR1 KGHSH and CDR2 LQKENI. CDR3 length equals 13 residues.

This clonotype showed up just a few times. CDR3 residues: CASSDYRNYGYTF. The DNA of the CDR3 is TGTGCCAGCAGTGATTACAGGAACTATGGCTACACCTTC. The chain joins TRBV2 to TRBJ1-2, with a possible D match to TRBD1 (5 bases). V shed 3 bases and J shed 2 bases, with 7 bases lying between them. Germline-derived CDR1 and CDR2 are SNHLY and FYNNEI. The CDR3 length is 13 residues. The full variable domain, in which reference TRBV2 and TRBJ1-2 provide the parts outside the CDR3, is EPEVTQTPSHQVTQMGQEVILRCVPISNHLYFYWYRQILGQKVEFLVSFYNNEISEKSEIFDDQFSVERPDGSNFTLKIRSTKLEDSAMYFCASSDYRNYGYTFGSGTRLTVV.

The rearrangement links TRBV10-3 to TRBJ2-3, with 10 bases matching TRBD2. J was trimmed by 4 bases and V by 6 bases; bases with no gene match: 7. The CDR3 runs to 15 residues. Germline values: CDR1 ENHRY, CDR2 SYGVKD. CDR3 DNA: TGTGCCATCAGCCCTAGCGGGAGCCCCTCAGATACGCAGTATTTT. Translated, it gives CAISPSGSPSDTQYF.

The V call is TRBV6-2 or TRBV6-3, the J call TRBJ2-2, with a tentative D call TRBD2 (6 bases). V shed 6 bases and J shed 1 base, with 12 bases lying between them. Per germline, CDR1 MNHEY and CDR2 SVGEGT. CDR3 length: 15 amino acids. This CDR3 is CASRAGPKNTGELFF. CDR3 DNA sequence: TGTGCCAGCAGGGCGGGACCCAAGAACACCGGGGAGCTGTTTTTT.

The rearrangement uses TRBV20-1 and TRBJ2-5; 11 bases line up with TRBD2. This CDR3 spans 15 amino acids. The V and J ends lost 5 bases and 1 base, in that order; junction bases with no gene match: 6. Germline loops: CDR1 DFQATT, CDR2 SNEGSKA (reference sequence). CDR3 sequence: CSALLAGGPQETQYF. The DNA for the CDR3 is TGCAGTGCTCTCCTAGCGGGGGGTCCCCAAGAGACCCAGTACTTC.

The CDR3 DNA reads as TGTGCCAGCAGTCCCCGTGGCAGCTCTAATGAAAAACTGTTTTTT. Translated, it gives CASSPRGSSNEKLFF. This chain uses TRBV27 with TRBJ1-4; D gene unclear. The germline V and J ends were trimmed by 5 bases and 3 bases, with 13 bases remaining between them. CDR3 length: 15 residues. Germline V gene lookup returns CDR1 MNHEY and CDR2 SMNVEV (reference sequence).

In its sample, this clonotype was seen once. The V gene is TRBV4-2, the J gene TRBJ2-7, with 7 bases aligning to TRBD2. This CDR3 has 15 amino acids. V lost 0 bases and J lost 4; bases outside the gene matches: 6. Germline V lookup: CDR1 LGHNA, CDR2 YNFKEQ. The CDR3 DNA reads TGTGCCAGCAGCCAAGATCCAGCGGGGCTATACGAGCAGTACTTC. Translated: CASSQDPAGLYEQYF.

On this clonotype itself: The final CDR3 position lacks the conserved phenylalanine or tryptophan, pointing to a likely read error. The limits of the CDR3 on the DNA are not certain, so only TCRdb's listed CDR3 is given. The chain carries TRBV7-3 and TRBJ2-5; TRBD2 is the table's D call, not checked against the DNA. The CDR3 is 8 residues long, ends included. Germline V lookup: CDR1 SGHTA, CDR2 FQGTGA. The CDR3 spells CASGLESN.

Concerning this clonotype: Without the conserved terminal phenylalanine or tryptophan, this CDR3 likely stems from a read error. No DNA is shown, since the ends of the CDR3 on it are uncertain; the CDR3 is the one TCRdb lists. This chain connects TRBV11-1 to TRBJ2-3; the table's TRBD1 call for D was not verified on the DNA. The CDR3 is 16 amino acids in total, end residues counted. Germline CDR1 is SGHAT and CDR2 is FQDESV (reference sequence). The CDR3 here is CASSVSSGTGTDTQPI.